Listed below are T cell receptor beta chains from one sample, sequenced in a study of naive and memory T cell subsets. TCRdb reprocessed the UMI-ligation and nested PCR reads via MiXCR and lists one record per CDR3 protein. This table has over 30,000 distinct CDR3 sequences, less than 20% appearing once. Sequenced material: effector memory CD4+ T cells from blood. All receptors derive from a human donor in good health. Both conserved end residues are part of each CDR3. D genes are given only for firm matches. Clone size is stated in some rows and not others, as once, few, many or a class when expanded.

J gene | D gene | V gene | clone size | CDR3 DNA | CDR3 protein
TRBJ2-7 | - | TRBV29-1 | few | TGCAGCGTTGGGGAGTTCGAGCAGTACTTC | CSVGEFEQYF
TRBJ1-1 | TRBD1 | TRBV28 | many | TGTGCCAGCAGCTTTGACAGGGTGGTATCTGAAGCTTTCTTT | CASSFDRVVSEAFF
TRBJ2-6 | - | TRBV2 | - | TGTGCCAGCAGTGAAAGGGGGTCTGGGGCCAACGTCCTGACTTTC | CASSERGSGANVLTF
TRBJ1-2 | - | TRBV7-9 | many | TGTGCCAGCAGCCTAAGCGGCGGCTACACCTTC | CASSLSGGYTF
TRBJ2-7 | - | TRBV6-6 | - | TGTGCCAGCAGTTATAACGAGTGGGAGATGAACGACGAGCAGTACTTC | CASSYNEWEMNDEQYF
TRBJ2-3 | TRBD1 | TRBV7-2 | medium-sized | TGTGCCAGCAGCATCTCCGCAGGGGGCTGGGCGGATACGCAGTATTTT | CASSISAGGWADTQYF
TRBJ2-3 | - | TRBV5-1 | - | TGCGCCAGCAGCTTGGCCGGTCCAGATACGCAGTATTTT | CASSLAGPDTQYF
TRBJ2-4 | TRBD2 | TRBV28 | medium-sized | TGTGCCAGCAGTTCCCCCCTAGCGGGGGACATTCAGTACTTC | CASSSPLAGDIQYF
TRBJ2-1 | - | TRBV20-1 | many | TGCAGTGCTAGTCGTCCTGGGTCCTCTTTTTACAATGAGCAGTTCTTC | CSASRPGSSFYNEQFF
TRBJ1-4 | - | TRBV28 | - | TGTGCCAGCAGTTCGTCAAGTCAAAAACTGTTTTTT | CASSSSSQKLFF
TRBJ2-7 | TRBD2 | TRBV10-1 | once | TGCGCCAGCAGTGAACTAGCGGGAGCCGGCGAGCAGTACTTC | CASSELAGAGEQYF
TRBJ1-6 | - | TRBV6-1 | medium-sized | TGTGCCAGCAGTGAAGCGGGGAGAGGGAATTCACCCCTCCACTTT | CASSEAGRGNSPLHF
TRBJ2-3 | TRBD2 | TRBV14 | - | TGTGCCAGCAGCCTGGAGCGGGAGTCGAGCACAGATACGCAGTATTTT | CASSLERESSTDTQYF
TRBJ2-7 | - | TRBV10-3 | once | TGTGCCATCAGTGAGTCCAACGTAGGGAGAATAGGGACAAAGTCTTACGAGCAGTACTTC | CAISESNVGRIGTKSYEQYF
TRBJ1-2 | - | TRBV29-1 | - | TGCAGCGTAGTTATAGTTGGTGGCTACACCTTC | CSVVIVGGYTF
TRBJ1-2 | TRBD1 | TRBV6-5 | many | TGTGCCAGCAGCCCTTCGACAGGGAGGGGAATCTATGGCTACACCTTC | CASSPSTGRGIYGYTF
TRBJ2-1 | - | TRBV29-1 | medium-sized | TGCAGCGTTGATCGACTAGTATCCTACAATGAGCAGTTCTTC | CSVDRLVSYNEQFF
TRBJ2-2 | - | TRBV6-2/TRBV6-3 | - | TGTGCCAGCAGCGCAAGTGAAACCGGGGAGCTGTTTTTT | CASSASETGELFF
TRBJ1-2 | - | TRBV5-1 | medium-sized | TGCGCCAGCAGCTTGTCAGGGTTTGACTATGGCTACACCTTC | CASSLSGFDYGYTF
TRBJ2-3 | TRBD1 | TRBV7-7 | - | TGTGCTAGCAGCCCCGGGACAGGGAGGGCAGATACGCAGTATTTT | CASSPGTGRADTQYF
TRBJ2-4 | - | TRBV4-1 | many | TGCGCCAGCAGCCAAGATACAGGGCGCAACATTCAGTACTTC | CASSQDTGRNIQYF
TRBJ2-7 | TRBD2 | TRBV28 | few | TGTGCCAGCAGTGGGACTAGCGGGAATTACGAGCAGTACTTC | CASSGTSGNYEQYF
TRBJ1-1 | - | TRBV6-5 | large | TGTGCCAGCAGTAGGACCAACCTCCGGCACACTGAAGCTTTCTTT | CASSRTNLRHTEAFF
TRBJ2-2 | - | TRBV6-1 | - | TGTGCCAGCAGCCCCGACAGACCGAACACCGGGGAGCTGTTTTTT | CASSPDRPNTGELFF
TRBJ1-2 | - | TRBV12-3/TRBV12-4 | many | TGTGCCAGCAGTTTAAGGACTCTCTATGGCTACACCTTC | CASSLRTLYGYTF
TRBJ2-1 | TRBD1 | TRBV29-1 | many | TGCAGCGTTCTACAGGGGTCTGGCGGCAAAGAGCAGTTCTTC | CSVLQGSGGKEQFF
TRBJ2-7 | - | TRBV20-1 | few | TGCAGTGCTAGAGATGGCCAGGGGCTCTACGAGCAGTACTTC | CSARDGQGLYEQYF
TRBJ2-1 | - | TRBV7-9 | few | TGTGCCAGCAGCTTAGTGGCTTTAGATGAGCAGTTCTTC | CASSLVALDEQFF
TRBJ1-3 | TRBD1 | TRBV12-3/TRBV12-4 | few | TGTGCCAGCATCCGGACAGGGTCTGGAAACACCATATATTTT | CASIRTGSGNTIYF
TRBJ2-5 | TRBD2 | TRBV20-1 | - | TGCAGTGCTAGAGATTCCGGGCTAGCGGGGTCCAAAGAGACCCAGTACTTC | CSARDSGLAGSKETQYF
TRBJ1-1 | - | TRBV12-3/TRBV12-4 | few | TGTGCCAGCACCCTTCGGCGGAACACTGAAGCTTTCTTT | CASTLRRNTEAFF
TRBJ2-1 | - | TRBV18 | - | TGTGCCAGCTCAGGAGGGACTTCCTACAATGAGCAGTTCTTC | CASSGGTSYNEQFF